These 31 T cell receptor beta chains share one sample of origin, sequenced in a study of blood T cells in healthy people across ages (dated by TCRdb to between 2014 and 2017). Libraries were built with 5' RACE. A second 7 to 11 cycle PCR used a sample-barcoded 5' primer and a J-beta primer mix. The public reads were quality trimmed at Q25 with fastp and then assembled into clones with MiXCR by TCRdb, keeping productive beta chains. Each entry is one CDR3 protein sequence, shown with its most common DNA and genes. This sample comprises 1.5 million to 2 million distinct CDR3 sequences, about 39% of them detected only once. The ten largest clones capture roughly 23% of the sample. Sequencing input: blood. The origin of the receptors is a human donor in good health.

The chain carries TRBV13 and TRBJ2-3; 13 bases map to TRBD2. V lost 4 bases and J lost 2; bases outside the gene matches: 9. This CDR3 is 18 amino acids long. Germline V gives CDR1 PRHDT, CDR2 FYEKMQ (reference sequence). CDR3 sequence (DNA): TGTGCCAGCAGCTCGACTAGCGGGGGGCCGTATCTCACAGATACGCAGTATTTT. Protein sequence: CASSSTSGGPYLTDTQYF.

This clonotype was recorded once. The J gene is TRBJ2-6, the V gene TRBV7-2, with 11 bases identical to TRBD1. The CDR3 length is 20 residues. With 2 bases clipped from V and 2 bases from J, the junction kept 11 bases outside the gene matches. CDR1 is SGHTA, CDR2 FQGNSA, per germline. The CDR3 bases are TGTGCCAGCAGCTTACCGGTTGGACAGGGGGCATCAGCTGGGGCCAACGTCCTGACTTTC. Translating it yields CASSLPVGQGASAGANVLTF.

The chain uses TRBV5-6 and TRBJ2-3; 9 positions match TRBD2. The CDR3 extends over 14 amino acids. The ends lost 7 bases at V and 5 bases at J; junction bases unmatched: 8. In germline, CDR1 is SGHDT, CDR2 YYEEEE. CDR3 bases: TGTGCCAGCGACCAGCGGGGGGTAGGAGATACGCAGTATTTT. Its protein is CASDQRGVGDTQYF.

This chain links TRBV2 with TRBJ1-2, with D unclear. This CDR3 contains 12 residues. Trimming removed 11 bases at V and 3 bases at J, with 13 bases between. Germline V gene sequence: CDR1 SNHLY, CDR2 FYNNEI. CDR3 sequence: CAGSWEDYGYTF. DNA of the CDR3: TGTGCCGGTTCTTGGGAGGACTATGGCTACACCTTC.

The V call is TRBV18, the J call TRBJ2-7; D ambiguous. This CDR3 comprises 14 residues. The germline V gene has CDR1 KGHSH and CDR2 LQKENI. Trimming stripped 1 base from V and 2 bases from J, with 9 bases between. CDR3 bases: TGTGCCAGCTCACCACAGAGCCAGCCCTACGAGCAGTACTTC. This codes for CASSPQSQPYEQYF.

The chain carries TRBV25-1 and TRBJ1-2; D is possibly TRBD1 (6 bases). Trimming left V 1 base short and J 4 bases short, with 16 bases between. Germline lookup yields CDR1 MGHDK and CDR2 SYGVNS. The CDR3 length is 16 residues. CDR3 sequence reads: CASSELGMGGLYGYTF. The CDR3 DNA is TGTGCCAGCAGTGAATTGGGTATGGGGGGCCTCTATGGCTACACCTTC.

The rearrangement joins TRBV28 to TRBJ2-5; TRBD1 is a possible D gene (6 bases). The J call is in doubt because the DNA end fits TRBJ2-7 better. CDR1 is MDHEN and CDR2 is SYDVKM in the germline V gene. The CDR3 loop spans 15 amino acids. CDR3 region: CASSIPTTGKHEQYF. The CDR3 DNA reads TGTGCCAGCAGTATCCCAACCACAGGGAAACACGAGCAGTACTTC.

The chain couples TRBV6-1 to TRBJ2-5; D perhaps matches TRBD2 (7 bases). The DNA end lines up better with TRBJ2-7; the J call may be wrong. Germline V gene sequence: CDR1 MNHNS, CDR2 SASEGT. The CDR3 loop spans 16 amino acids. The CDR3 region is CASSAYAGASFDEQYF. The DNA for the CDR3 is TGTGCCAGCAGTGCTTACGCGGGGGCGTCGTTTGACGAGCAGTACTTC.

Ten or more counts support this clonotype. The chain is built from TRBV7-2 and TRBJ2-7, with 8 bases aligning to TRBD1. Germline-derived CDR1 and CDR2 are SGHTA and FQGNSA. With 2 bases clipped from V and 8 bases from J, the junction kept 5 bases outside the gene matches. The CDR3 is 13 amino acids. DNA for the CDR3: TGTGCCAGCAGCTTAATGGGACAGGCCAAGCAGTACTTC. This sequence encodes CASSLMGQAKQYF. The complete variable domain, with remaining parts taken from reference TRBV7-2 and TRBJ2-7, reads GAGVSQSPSNKVTEKGKDVELRCDPISGHTALYWYRQSLGQGLEFLIYFQGNSAPDKSGLPSDRFSAERTGGSVSTLTIQRTQQEDSAVYLCASSLMGQAKQYFGPGTRLTVT.

This clonotype has just a few counts. The rearrangement links TRBV28 to TRBJ2-5; D gene ambiguous. Trimming left V 6 bases short and J 1 base short, with 12 bases between. This CDR3 contains 14 residues. Germline V gives CDR1 MDHEN, CDR2 SYDVKM. For the CDR3, the DNA is TGTGCCAGCAGCAACGGACGGTTCCAAGAGACCCAGTACTTC. Translation gives CASSNGRFQETQYF.

The chain recombines TRBV19 with TRBJ2-7; a weak D match, TRBD1 (5 bases). In germline, CDR1 is LNHDA, CDR2 SQIVND (reference sequence). The CDR3 is 15 amino acids. Trimming took 4 bases from V and 0 from J, leaving 13 bases between them. CDR3 nucleotides: TGTGCCAGTAGTACAAACAGGAGATACTCCTACGAGCAGTACTTC. Translated, it gives CASSTNRRYSYEQYF.

J is TRBJ1-5 and V is TRBV6-1, with 7 bases identical to TRBD1. V gave up 2 bases and J gave up 5 bases; unmatched junction bases: 6. CDR1 and CDR2 from the germline V gene are MNHNS and SASEGT. The CDR3 runs 15 residues. The CDR3 sequence is CASSERTGADQPQHF. CDR3 DNA sequence: TGTGCCAGCAGTGAACGGACAGGTGCGGATCAGCCCCAGCATTTT.

This clonotype was seen only once. This rearrangement joins TRBV6-5 to TRBJ2-1; 7 bases are shared with TRBD2. With V trimmed by 1 base and J by 6 bases, 3 bases remained unmatched. The CDR3 is 14 amino acids. Germline CDR1 reads MNHEY; CDR2 reads SVGAGI. CDR3 in DNA: TGTGCCAGCAGTTACTTCGGGGGGTCCAATGAGCAGTTCTTC. Its protein product is CASSYFGGSNEQFF.

This clonotype has ten or more counts. The V call is TRBV29-1, the J call TRBJ2-1; D remains ambiguous. Germline V gives CDR1 SQVTM, CDR2 ANQGSEA. This CDR3 has 14 amino acids. V was clipped by 5 bases and J by 0 bases, with 11 bases between them. The CDR3 DNA reads as TGCAGCGTTCCCCCTTTGAGCTCCTACAATGAGCAGTTCTTC. As protein: CSVPPLSSYNEQFF.

The gene calls are TRBV4-1 and TRBJ1-5; D is undetermined. Per the germline V gene, CDR1 is MGHRA and CDR2 is YSYEKL. V was shortened by 2 bases and J by 5 bases, with 7 bases between the two germline ends. The CDR3 length is 13 residues. CDR3 nucleotides: TGCGCCAGCAGCCAATATACGGATCAGCCCCAGCATTTT. The encoded protein is CASSQYTDQPQHF.

The chain recombines TRBV12-3 or TRBV12-4 with TRBJ2-1; either TRBD1 or TRBD2 may supply D (5 bases each). The V and J ends lost 10 bases and 7 bases respectively, with 17 bases between them. The CDR3 loop spans 13 amino acids. CDR3 amino acids: CATGTRRGNEQFF. In DNA form, the CDR3 reads TGTGCCACCGGGACCCGACGTGGGAATGAGCAGTTCTTC.

This clonotype was observed a few times. This chain connects TRBV7-6 to TRBJ1-2; D remains ambiguous. The length of the CDR3 is 14 residues. Germline assignment: CDR1 SGHVS and CDR2 FNYEAQ. V was trimmed by 1 base and J by 3 bases, leaving 9 bases between them. CDR3 coding DNA: TGTGCCAGCAGCTTAGACGGACTATACTATGGCTACACCTTC. Residues: CASSLDGLYYGYTF.

The chain couples TRBV20-1 to TRBJ1-5; a possible D gene is TRBD1 (5 bases). CDR1 and CDR2 from the germline V gene are DFQATT and SNEGSKA (reference sequence). CDR3 size: 12 residues. V gave up 7 bases and J gave up 7 bases, with 14 bases separating them. CDR3 in amino acids: CSGAGLSQPQHF. The CDR3 DNA is TGCAGTGGGGCAGGGCTTTCACAGCCCCAGCATTTT.

With regard to this clonotype: Being one base from a much bigger clone, this may be a read error. This rearrangement joins TRBV20-1 to TRBJ1-2; D is uncertain. The V end was cut by 1 base, the J end by 0 bases, with 15 bases between. CDR1 and CDR2 (germline): DFQATT, SNEGSKA (reference sequence). CDR3 length: 16 amino acids. Written as DNA, the CDR3 is TGCAGTGCTAGAGGCCGTGGCGGTCCACCTAACTATGGCTACACCTTC. This translates into CSARGRGGPPNYGYTF.

Many counts were recorded for this clonotype. CDR3 DNA: TGTGCCAGCAGTACTCACTACGAGCAGTACTTC. It is translated as CASSTHYEQYF. The chain has TRBV25-1 and TRBJ2-7, with D hard to call. CDR3 size: 11 residues. V was cut by 5 bases and J by 3 bases, with 5 bases left in between. Per germline, CDR1 MGHDK and CDR2 SYGVNS.

About this clonotype: Mismatch with germline at one junction end may stem from a read error. DNA of the CDR3: TGTGCCACCAGTGAGTTCGGATACTACGAGCAGTACTTC. As protein: CATSEFGYYEQYF. This chain links TRBV10-3 with TRBJ2-7; D not resolved. Germline V CDR1 and CDR2: ENHRY, SYGVKD. There are 13 residues in the CDR3.

The chain is built from TRBV20-1 and TRBJ2-3, with TRBD2 matching 7 bases. CDR1 DFQATT and CDR2 SNEGSKA come from the germline V gene (reference sequence). Trimming took 3 bases from V and 0 from J; bases not matched to a gene: 9. This CDR3 has 16 amino acids. The CDR3 DNA follows: TGCAGTGCTAGGGTGGGGGGGGGACTTAGCACAGATACGCAGTATTTT. Its translation is CSARVGGGLSTDTQYF.

In its sample, this clonotype was seen a few times. This sequence joins TRBV7-2 and TRBJ2-5; possibly TRBD2 for D (5 bases). V gave up 4 bases and J gave up 5 bases, with 14 bases separating them. The germline V gene has CDR1 SGHTA and CDR2 FQGNSA. CDR3 length: 14 residues. CDR3 loop: CASSSRGGWETQYF. In DNA form, the CDR3 reads TGTGCCAGCAGCTCGCGCGGAGGATGGGAGACCCAGTACTTC.

The V and J genes are TRBV20-1 and TRBJ1-5; 8 nucleotides match TRBD1. Unmatched junction bases numbered 5, after V lost 3 bases and J lost 1 base. The CDR3 is 15 amino acids. Germline lookup yields CDR1 DFQATT and CDR2 SNEGSKA (reference sequence). CDR3 nucleotides: TGCAGTGCTAGCCCCAGGGGGCTGAGCAATCAGCCCCAGCATTTT. Its protein is CSASPRGLSNQPQHF.

The gene calls are TRBV12-3 or TRBV12-4 and TRBJ2-3, with D possibly being TRBD2 (5 bases). The V end was cut by 6 bases, the J end by 4 bases, with 14 bases between. CDR3 length: 14 residues. CDR3 protein: CASRWTVRADTQYF. The CDR3 DNA reads as TGTGCCAGCAGGTGGACTGTGAGAGCAGATACGCAGTATTTT.

The genes are TRBV7-2 and TRBJ2-6; D is uncertain. Germline lookup yields CDR1 SGHTA and CDR2 FQGNSA. Trimming shortened V by 2 bases and J by 1 base, and 6 bases separated the two germline ends. The CDR3 has 15 amino acids. The CDR3 nucleotides read TGTGCCAGCAGCTTAATATGGTCTGGGGCCAACGTCCTGACTTTC. Amino acids: CASSLIWSGANVLTF.

This chain uses TRBV27 with TRBJ1-5; tentative D call: TRBD1 (6 bases). The germline V and J ends were trimmed by 8 bases and 6 bases, with 14 bases remaining between them. CDR3 size: 13 residues. CDR1 is MNHEY, CDR2 SMNVEV, per germline (reference sequence). In DNA form, the CDR3 reads TGTGCCAGCGGTTCAGGGGCGATTCAGCCCCAGCATTTT. Amino acid sequence: CASGSGAIQPQHF.

V and J are TRBV12-3 or TRBV12-4 and TRBJ1-1; no reliable D call. Trimming shortened V by 5 bases and J by 1 base, and 11 bases separated the two germline ends. There are 14 residues in the CDR3. CDR3 bases: TGTGCCAGCAGTGTTGGTCACCCGAACACTGAAGCTTTCTTT. Protein product: CASSVGHPNTEAFF.

The gene calls are TRBV20-1 and TRBJ2-1, with no clear D. Trimming took off 6 bases at V and 6 bases at J, with 15 bases between the two ends. The CDR3 is 13 amino acids. Germline-derived CDR1 and CDR2 are DFQATT and SNEGSKA (reference sequence). This chain's CDR3 is CSASSRNTNEQFF. CDR3 nucleotide sequence: TGCAGTGCATCCTCGCGAAATACCAATGAGCAGTTCTTC.

V usage is TRBV20-1 and J usage is TRBJ1-5; D is unclear. CDR1 is DFQATT, CDR2 SNEGSKA, per germline (reference sequence). The CDR3 covers 14 residues. The V and J ends lost 1 base and 1 base respectively, with 8 bases between them. The CDR3 is CSARGSLSNQPQHF. DNA for the CDR3: TGCAGTGCTAGAGGGTCCCTCAGCAATCAGCCCCAGCATTTT.

The chain uses TRBV29-1 and TRBJ1-3; no definite D call. Germline V CDR1 and CDR2: SQVTM, ANQGSEA. This CDR3 contains 16 residues. Between the trimmed V and J ends, which lost 0 bases and 0 bases, there was a span of 12 bases. CDR3 region: CSVEDLALGSGNTIYF. Written as DNA, the CDR3 is TGCAGCGTTGAAGATCTGGCCTTGGGCTCTGGAAACACCATATATTTT.